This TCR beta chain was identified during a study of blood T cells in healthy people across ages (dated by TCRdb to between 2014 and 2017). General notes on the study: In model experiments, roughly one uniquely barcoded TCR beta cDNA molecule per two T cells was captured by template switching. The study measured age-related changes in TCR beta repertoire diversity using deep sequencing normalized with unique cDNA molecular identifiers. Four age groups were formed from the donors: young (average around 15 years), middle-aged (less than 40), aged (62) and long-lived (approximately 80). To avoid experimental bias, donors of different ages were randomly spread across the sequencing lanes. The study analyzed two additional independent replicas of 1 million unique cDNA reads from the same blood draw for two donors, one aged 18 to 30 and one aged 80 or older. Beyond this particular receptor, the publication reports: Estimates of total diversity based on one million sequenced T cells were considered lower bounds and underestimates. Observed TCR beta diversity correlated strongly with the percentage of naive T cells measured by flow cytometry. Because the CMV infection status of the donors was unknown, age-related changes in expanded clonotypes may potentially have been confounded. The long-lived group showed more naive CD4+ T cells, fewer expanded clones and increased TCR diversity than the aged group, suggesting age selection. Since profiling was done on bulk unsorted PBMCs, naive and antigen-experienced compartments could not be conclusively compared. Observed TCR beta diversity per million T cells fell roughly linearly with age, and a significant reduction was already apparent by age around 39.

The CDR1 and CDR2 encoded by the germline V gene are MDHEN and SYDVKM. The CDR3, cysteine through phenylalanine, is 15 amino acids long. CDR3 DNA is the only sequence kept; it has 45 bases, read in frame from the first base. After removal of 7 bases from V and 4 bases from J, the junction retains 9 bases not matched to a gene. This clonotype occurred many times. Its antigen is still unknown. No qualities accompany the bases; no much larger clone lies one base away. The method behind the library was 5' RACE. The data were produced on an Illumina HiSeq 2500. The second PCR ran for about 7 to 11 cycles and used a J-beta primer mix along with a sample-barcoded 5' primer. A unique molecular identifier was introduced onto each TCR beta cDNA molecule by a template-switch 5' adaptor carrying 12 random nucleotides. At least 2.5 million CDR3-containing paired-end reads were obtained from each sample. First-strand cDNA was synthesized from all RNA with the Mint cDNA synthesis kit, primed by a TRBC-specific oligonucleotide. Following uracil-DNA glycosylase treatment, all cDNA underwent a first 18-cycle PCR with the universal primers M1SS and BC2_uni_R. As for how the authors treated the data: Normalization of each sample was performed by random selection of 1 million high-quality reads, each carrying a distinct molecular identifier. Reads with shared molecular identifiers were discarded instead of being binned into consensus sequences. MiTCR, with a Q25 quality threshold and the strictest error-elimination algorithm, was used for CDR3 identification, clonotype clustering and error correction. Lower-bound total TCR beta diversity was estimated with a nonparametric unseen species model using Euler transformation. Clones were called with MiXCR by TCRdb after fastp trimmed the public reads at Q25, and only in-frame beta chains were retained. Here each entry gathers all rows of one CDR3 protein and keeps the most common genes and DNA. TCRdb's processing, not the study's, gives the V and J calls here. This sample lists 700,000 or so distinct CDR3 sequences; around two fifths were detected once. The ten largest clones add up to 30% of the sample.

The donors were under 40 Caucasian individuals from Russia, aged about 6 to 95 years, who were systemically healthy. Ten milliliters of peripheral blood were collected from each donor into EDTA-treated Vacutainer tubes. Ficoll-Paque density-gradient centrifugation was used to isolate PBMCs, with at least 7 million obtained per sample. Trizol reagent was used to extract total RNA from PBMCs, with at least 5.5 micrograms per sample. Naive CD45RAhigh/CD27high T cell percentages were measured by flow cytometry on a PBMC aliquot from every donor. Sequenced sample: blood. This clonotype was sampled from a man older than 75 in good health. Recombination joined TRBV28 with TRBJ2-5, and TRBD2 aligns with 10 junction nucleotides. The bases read TGTGCCAGCAACTCGTTAGCGGGAGGAGGAGAGACCCAGTACTTC. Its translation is CASNSLAGGGETQYF.